These 15 T cell receptor beta chains originate from one sample sequenced in a study of T cell changes during pregnancy in multiple sclerosis. Libraries were prepared by immunoSEQ multiplex PCR; TCRdb keeps only in-frame clonotypes and omits some of them. Among about 52,000 clones, about 92% were seen once, and the ten largest hold around 0.4%. The sample was CD4+ T cells from peripheral blood mononuclear cells, taken before pregnancy. The receptors were sampled from a female donor with multiple sclerosis, enrolled in a pregnancy study.

This clone was observed once. The V call is TRBV13, the J call TRBJ2-7, with 7 bases identical to TRBD1. Germline V CDR1 and CDR2: PRHDT, FYEKMQ (reference sequence). The junction had 4 bases not matched to a gene; V was cut back by 4 bases and J by 1 base. The CDR3 is made up of 14 amino acids. In DNA form, the CDR3 reads TGTGCCAGCAGCTCGGGACAGCCATCCTACGAGCAGTACTTC. Protein product: CASSSGQPSYEQYF.

This chain connects TRBV18 to TRBJ2-7; D possibly corresponds to TRBD2 (6 bases). With 5 bases removed from V and 2 bases from J, the gap between germline ends came to 13 bases. This CDR3 region has 14 residues. Germline CDR1 KGHSH, CDR2 LQKENI. The CDR3 DNA reads as TGTGCCAGCTCAAGTTTAGCGGACACCTACGAGCAGTACTTC. It translates to CASSSLADTYEQYF.

The chain has TRBV4-2 and TRBJ1-2; no definite D call. The CDR3 length is 14 residues. CDR1 and CDR2 from the germline V gene are LGHNA and YNFKEQ. Trimming stripped 0 bases from V and 2 bases from J, with 7 bases between. As DNA, the CDR3 is TGTGCCAGCAGCCAAGAAGGAGGGAACTATGGCTACACCTTC. Its protein is CASSQEGGNYGYTF.

This chain uses TRBV19 with TRBJ1-5; 7 positions agree with TRBD1. The CDR3 extends over 15 amino acids. After removal of 5 bases from V and 5 bases from J, the junction contained 9 bases not matched to a gene. CDR1 and CDR2 from the germline V gene are LNHDA and SQIVND (reference sequence). CDR3 DNA sequence: TGTGCCAGTAGTGACGCAGGGGGATCCTATCAGCCCCAGCATTTT. Its protein product is CASSDAGGSYQPQHF.

This chain joins TRBV4-1 and TRBJ2-1, with a possible D match to TRBD2 (6 bases). Trimming pared 3 bases from V and 6 bases from J, leaving 18 bases between. Germline V gives CDR1 MGHRA, CDR2 YSYEKL. This CDR3 contains 16 residues. In DNA form, the CDR3 reads TGCGCCAGCAGCCAGACTCCCCTGACTAGTACCAATGAGCAGTTCTTC. This translates into CASSQTPLTSTNEQFF.

The CDR3 DNA reads as TGTGCCAGCAGCGACACTAGCGGTTCCTACAATGAGCAGTTCTTC. Protein: CASSDTSGSYNEQFF. The chain carries TRBV9 and TRBJ2-1; 8 bases fit TRBD2. J gave up 1 base and V 3 bases, and 3 bases lay outside the gene matches. The CDR3 contains 15 residues. CDR1 SGDLS and CDR2 YYNGEE come from the germline V gene.

The rearrangement links TRBV7-2 to TRBJ2-5; TRBD2 matches at 7 bases. Germline loops: CDR1 SGHTA, CDR2 FQGNSA. The J segment lost 5 bases and the V segment lost 5 bases, leaving 5 bases of the junction unmatched. This CDR3 is built from 13 residues. This CDR3 is CASSRTSLETQYF. The CDR3, as DNA: TGTGCCAGCAGCCGGACTAGTCTGGAGACCCAGTACTTC. The full variable domain, its missing parts supplied by reference TRBV7-2 and TRBJ2-5, is GAGVSQSPSNKVTEKGKDVELRCDPISGHTALYWYRQSLGQGLEFLIYFQGNSAPDKSGLPSDRFSAERTGGSVSTLTIQRTQQEDSAVYLCASSRTSLETQYFGPGTRLLVL.

The chain has TRBV5-6 and TRBJ2-2; D remains ambiguous. The V end was cut by 3 bases, the J end by 5 bases, with 11 bases between. The CDR3 has 14 amino acids. Germline lookup yields CDR1 SGHDT and CDR2 YYEEEE. The CDR3 is CASSSNRLTGELFF. In DNA, the CDR3 is TGTGCCAGCAGCTCTAATCGTTTGACCGGGGAGCTGTTTTTT.

The rearrangement uses TRBV2 and TRBJ2-7; TRBD1 aligns across 7 bases. The CDR3 extends over 12 amino acids. J lost 3 bases, V lost 6 bases, and 2 bases had no gene match. The germline V gene encodes CDR1 SNHLY and CDR2 FYNNEI. The CDR3 sequence is CASRRDSYEQYF. The CDR3 nucleotides read TGTGCCAGCAGGAGGGACAGCTACGAGCAGTACTTC.

V is TRBV7-2 and J is TRBJ2-3; the match to TRBD2 covers 11 bases. The length of the CDR3 is 15 residues. The V gene end was trimmed by 2 bases and the J gene end by 6 bases; junction bases not matched to a gene: 4. CDR1 SGHTA and CDR2 FQGNSA come from the germline V gene. The CDR3 spells CASSLTSGRSDTQYF. The CDR3, as DNA: TGTGCCAGCAGCTTAACTAGCGGGAGATCGGATACGCAGTATTTT.

The rearrangement links TRBV19 to TRBJ1-1, with 7 bases that match TRBD1. Trimming removed 5 bases from V and 3 bases from J; junction bases left unmatched: 3. The CDR3 loop spans 13 amino acids. Germline V lookup: CDR1 LNHDA, CDR2 SQIVND (reference sequence). The CDR3 bases are TGTGCCAGTAGTGCCGACAGGGACACTGAAGCTTTCTTT. The encoded protein is CASSADRDTEAFF.

The sample holds one count of this clone. This rearrangement joins TRBV19 to TRBJ2-1, with a tentative D call TRBD1 (5 bases). The CDR3 runs 15 residues. V lost 5 bases, J lost 6 bases, and 17 bases lay in between. Germline CDR1 is LNHDA and CDR2 is SQIVND (reference sequence). The chain's CDR3 is CASSSYLSGRNEQFF. CDR3 sequence (DNA): TGTGCCAGTAGTTCTTACCTTTCAGGGCGCAATGAGCAGTTCTTC.

This chain uses TRBV5-1 with TRBJ1-1; D ambiguous. The CDR3 has 13 amino acids. Germline V gene sequence: CDR1 SGHRS, CDR2 YFSETQ. Trimming took off 2 bases at V and 4 bases at J, with 9 bases between the two ends. In DNA, the CDR3 is TGCGCCAGCAGCTTCATGGTGAGCACTGAAGCTTTCTTT. It codes for CASSFMVSTEAFF.

The J gene is TRBJ1-2, the V gene TRBV6-5, with a possible D match to TRBD1 (5 bases). Germline values: CDR1 MNHEY, CDR2 SVGAGI. Trimming left V 8 bases short and J 2 bases short, with 9 bases between. The CDR3 sequence is 12 residues long. The CDR3: CASGGENYGYTF. CDR3 coding DNA: TGTGCCAGCGGGGGGGAGAACTATGGCTACACCTTC.

The CDR3 loop is CSVESREGVSRYF. CDR3 nucleotides: TGCAGCGTTGAGTCCAGGGAAGGTGTGAGTAGGTATTTT. The chain couples TRBV29-1 to TRBJ2-3, with D tentatively TRBD1 (5 bases). The CDR3 contains 13 residues. The V end was cut by 3 bases, the J end by 14 bases, with 21 bases between. Germline V CDR1 and CDR2: SQVTM, ANQGSEA.